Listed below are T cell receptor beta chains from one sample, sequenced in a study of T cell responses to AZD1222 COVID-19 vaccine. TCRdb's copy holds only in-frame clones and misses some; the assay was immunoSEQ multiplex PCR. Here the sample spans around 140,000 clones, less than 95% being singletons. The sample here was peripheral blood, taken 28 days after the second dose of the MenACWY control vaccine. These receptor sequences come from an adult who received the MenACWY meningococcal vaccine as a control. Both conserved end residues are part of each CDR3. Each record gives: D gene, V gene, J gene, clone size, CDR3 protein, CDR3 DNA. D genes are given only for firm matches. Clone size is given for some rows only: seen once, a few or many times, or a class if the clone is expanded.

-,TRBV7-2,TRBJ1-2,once,CASSQGQGFVGYTF,TGTGCCAGCAGCCAAGGGCAGGGGTTTGTAGGCTACACCTTC
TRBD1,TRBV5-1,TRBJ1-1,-,CASSTLGQGSTEAFF,TGCGCCAGCAGCACCCTGGGACAGGGGTCCACTGAAGCTTTCTTT
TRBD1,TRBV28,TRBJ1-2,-,CASSLPVGTGPYGYTF,TGTGCCAGCAGCCTACCCGTAGGGACAGGGCCGTATGGCTACACCTTC
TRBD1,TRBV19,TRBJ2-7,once,CASPSHGQGSYEQYF,TGTGCCAGCCCGAGTCACGGACAGGGGTCCTACGAGCAGTACTTC
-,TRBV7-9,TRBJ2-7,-,CASSLEDVYEQYF,TGTGCCAGCAGCTTAGAGGACGTATACGAGCAGTACTTC
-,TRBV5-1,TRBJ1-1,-,CASMDSSLNTEAFF,TGCGCCAGCATGGACAGCTCCTTGAACACTGAAGCTTTCTTT
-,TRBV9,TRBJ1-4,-,CASSVGSGVGEKLFF,TGTGCCAGCAGCGTAGGATCCGGGGTGGGTGAAAAACTGTTTTTT
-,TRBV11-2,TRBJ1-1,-,CASSLSLQGEAFF,TGTGCCAGCAGCTTGTCCTTACAGGGAGAAGCTTTCTTT
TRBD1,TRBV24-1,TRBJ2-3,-,CATSDSGTGGTDTQYF,TGTGCCACCAGTGACTCCGGGACAGGGGGCACAGATACGCAGTATTTT
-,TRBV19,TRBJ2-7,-,CASSSRSHSYEQYF,TGTGCCAGTAGTTCCCGTTCCCACTCCTACGAGCAGTACTTC
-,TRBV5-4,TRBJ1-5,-,CASAQWGDTQPQHF,TGTGCCAGCGCCCAATGGGGGGATACCCAGCCCCAGCATTTT
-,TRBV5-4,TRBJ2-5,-,CASSSQETQYF,TGTGCCAGCAGCTCTCAAGAGACCCAGTACTTC
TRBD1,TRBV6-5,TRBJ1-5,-,CASSYSPPGQDQPQHF,TGTGCCAGCAGTTACTCGCCTCCGGGACAGGATCAGCCCCAGCATTTT
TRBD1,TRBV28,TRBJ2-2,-,CASSPGQGKPNTGELFF,TGTGCCAGCAGTCCGGGACAGGGGAAACCGAACACCGGGGAGCTGTTTTTT
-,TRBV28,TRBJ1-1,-,CASSPTAMNTEAFF,TGTGCCAGCAGCCCGACGGCTATGAACACTGAAGCTTTCTTT
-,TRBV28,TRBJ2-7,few,CASSLFQGTYEQYF,TGTGCCAGCAGTTTGTTCCAGGGAACCTACGAGCAGTACTTC
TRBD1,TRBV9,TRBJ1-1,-,CASSVGVGTANTEAFF,TGTGCCAGCAGCGTAGGGGTTGGGACAGCAAACACTGAAGCTTTCTTT